The entry below gives a single T cell receptor beta chain sequence along with its context. The sample originates from a study of T cell responses to AZD1222 COVID-19 vaccine. CDR1 MDHEN and CDR2 SYDVKM come from the germline V gene. The CDR3 extends over 15 amino acids. V lost 2 bases and J lost 2, with 11 bases in between. The method was immunoSEQ multiplex PCR; TCRdb's version includes in-frame clones alone and lacks a portion of them. The table shows approximately 49,000 clones, with more than 65% occurring only once. The TCR was taken from an adult in good health. Specimen: peripheral blood, collected on day 0 of MenACWY control vaccination. V gene TRBV28 combines with J gene TRBJ2-3; no firm D call. CDR3 nucleotides: TGTGCCAGCAGTTTAGGCGGCCTAAACACAGATACGCAGTATTTT. This codes for CASSLGGLNTDTQYF.